The source of this T cell receptor beta chain is a study of radiotherapy plus CTLA-4 blockade in lung cancer. Data came from immunoSEQ multiplex PCR; TCRdb stores just in-frame clones and leaves some out. The repertoire consists of over 60,000 clones, with roughly 91% occurring once and the leading ten covering about 38%. This clone was counted a single time. Its antigen is not known. Study findings and constraints: There was expansion of tumor-derived TCR clones in blood after radiotherapy plus ipilimumab. Reported findings show early blood T cell clone dynamics, with interferon-beta, best predicted response.

Alongside CTLA-4 blockade with ipilimumab, patients with chemo-refractory metastatic non-small-cell lung cancer received focal radiation. The sequencing used peripheral blood, collected from a patient treated with radiotherapy plus ipilimumab. The clonotype originates from a human donor with non-small cell lung cancer that progressed on radiotherapy plus ipilimumab.

The CDR3 is CASSKRSRYEQYF. Written as DNA, the CDR3 is TGTGCCAGCAGTAAGCGGAGCCGCTACGAGCAGTACTTC. The J gene is TRBJ2-7, the V gene TRBV28; D possibly corresponds to TRBD2 (5 bases). Trimming took off 5 bases at V and 3 bases at J, with 11 bases between the two ends. The length of the CDR3 is 13 residues. CDR1 and CDR2 from the germline V gene are MDHEN and SYDVKM.